What follows are 6 T cell receptor beta chains derived from one specimen sequenced in a study of T cells after yellow fever vaccination. MiXCR, applied by TCRdb to the 5' RACE reads, yields one record per CDR3 protein. The repertoire holds 110,000 to 150,000 distinct CDR3 sequences, more than 6.5% seen once, with approximately 0.64% in the top ten. The source material was CD4+ T cells sorted from PBMCs, sampled 10 days after the yellow fever booster vaccination. The receptors stem from a man aged 30-40 years who received the YFV17D yellow fever vaccine.

This clonotype occurred many times. V usage is TRBV10-1 and J usage is TRBJ2-5, with 7 nucleotides matching TRBD2. The CDR3 is 16 amino acids. The germline V gene encodes CDR1 WNHNN and CDR2 SYGVQD (reference sequence). The junction had 12 bases not matched to a gene; V was cut back by 3 bases and J by 5 bases. The CDR3 nucleotides are TGCGCCAGCAGTGATCGGCTACGAGGGAGGGTCGAGACCCAGTACTTC. As protein: CASSDRLRGRVETQYF.

This clonotype came up many times. This rearrangement joins TRBV5-1 to TRBJ2-7; 9 nucleotides align to TRBD1. The CDR3 spans 14 residues. Germline assignment: CDR1 SGHRS and CDR2 YFSETQ. J lost 4 bases, V lost 5 bases, and 7 bases had no gene match. The CDR3 loop reads CASRAGQGLYEQYF. The CDR3 region has the DNA TGCGCCAGCAGGGCGGGACAGGGATTGTACGAGCAGTACTTC.

This clonotype was counted many times. V is TRBV12-3 or TRBV12-4 and J is TRBJ2-1; 8 positions agree with TRBD2. CDR3 length: 15 residues. Losses at the gene ends were 6 bases for V and 9 bases for J; bases not matched to a gene: 13. The CDR3 DNA reads as TGTGCCAGCAGCCCACGGCCAGCGGGAGTCTCTGAGCAGTTCTTC. Encoded protein: CASSPRPAGVSEQFF.

This clonotype was recorded at least ten times. This chain joins TRBV25-1 and TRBJ1-2; 7 positions match TRBD1. Looked up from germline, CDR1 is MGHDK and CDR2 is SYGVNS. Trimming at V came to 2 bases and at J to 10 bases, leaving 7 bases not matched to a gene. The CDR3 covers 13 residues. The chain's CDR3 is CASSEAGQRIYTF. Written as DNA, the CDR3 is TGTGCCAGCAGTGAAGCGGGACAGCGAATCTACACCTTC.

In this sample, this clonotype turned up many times. The rearrangement joins TRBV5-1 to TRBJ2-3; 7 bases fit TRBD2. Germline values: CDR1 SGHRS, CDR2 YFSETQ. The CDR3 totals 14 residues. V lost 9 bases to trimming and J lost 1 base; unmatched junction nucleotides: 8. This CDR3 reads CATQRDSGTDTQYF. CDR3 DNA: TGCGCCACCCAGCGGGACTCTGGCACAGATACGCAGTATTTT.

This clonotype was counted many times. This rearrangement joins TRBV10-1 to TRBJ2-2; weak D call: TRBD1 (6 bases). This CDR3 region has 16 residues. The germline CDR1 and CDR2 sequences are WNHNN and SYGVQD (reference sequence). The V end was cut by 6 bases, the J end by 5 bases, with 19 bases between. The CDR3 region has the DNA TGCGCCAGCAGCGGAATGGGGGCGGTCGGGACCGGGGAGCTGTTTTTT. Translating gives CASSGMGAVGTGELFF.